Each of the 11 T cell receptor beta chains below was sequenced from the same sample in a study of cytomegalovirus exposure and HLA in healthy donors. Primers included in the PCR were 60 Vbeta and 13 Jbeta primers. Data came from immunoSEQ multiplex PCR; TCRdb stores just in-frame clones and leaves some out. The sample consists of around 110,000 clones, 9% to 10% of them appearing once. The sample taken for sequencing was PBMCs. Receptor source: a man younger than 40 in good health and CMV-seronegative.

A remark on this clone: Within the sample, other DNA sequences also encode this same CDR3. The V gene is TRBV18, the J gene TRBJ2-2; a weak D match, TRBD2 (6 bases). This CDR3 spans 16 amino acids. The ends were cut back, 4 bases at V and 0 bases at J, with 12 bases in the middle. Germline V gives CDR1 KGHSH, CDR2 LQKENI. CDR3 nucleotide sequence: TGTGCCAGCTCACTCGGAGGGGCTGCGAACACCGGGGAGCTGTTTTTT. The encoded protein is CASSLGGAANTGELFF.

This clone has just a few counts. The chain joins TRBV14 to TRBJ2-5, with D possibly TRBD1 on 5 matching bases. Looked up from germline, CDR1 is SGHDN and CDR2 is FVKESK. Trimming removed 1 base from V and 3 bases from J, with 9 bases in between. The CDR3 totals 14 residues. Here the CDR3 DNA reads TGTGCCAGCAGCCAAGTGGGGCAGGAAGAGACCCAGTACTTC. Translation gives CASSQVGQEETQYF.

This chain joins TRBV4-3 and TRBJ1-5; D is possibly TRBD1 (5 bases). The length of the CDR3 is 17 residues. Germline lookup yields CDR1 LGHNA and CDR2 YSLEER. Trimming shortened V by 2 bases and J by 0 bases, and 14 bases separated the two germline ends. Here the CDR3 DNA reads TGCGCCAGCAGCCAAACCCTAGGACACTTTAGCAATCAGCCCCAGCATTTT. Its translation: CASSQTLGHFSNQPQHF.

The chain links TRBV2 to TRBJ2-5, with 9 bases lining up with TRBD2. The CDR3 is 11 residues long. Trimming cost V 10 bases and J 5 bases; bases outside gene matches: 2. Germline V lookup: CDR1 SNHLY, CDR2 FYNNEI. The CDR3 sequence is CAIGLAETQYF. The CDR3 DNA is TGTGCCATCGGACTAGCGGAGACCCAGTACTTC.

The chain is built from TRBV9 and TRBJ2-3; D is unresolved. This CDR3 spans 14 amino acids. Deletions cut 4 bases from V and 9 bases from J, with 18 bases between. The germline V gene has CDR1 SGDLS and CDR2 YYNGEE. The CDR3 is CASSSRFFTATQYF. The DNA for the CDR3 is TGTGCCAGCAGCTCCAGGTTTTTCACAGCCACGCAGTATTTT.

V usage is TRBV7-3 and J usage is TRBJ2-1, with TRBD2 identical over 7 bases. The length of the CDR3 is 15 residues. CDR1 and CDR2 (germline): SGHTA, FQGTGA. V was pared by 3 bases and J by 4 bases, with 6 bases of the junction left unmatched. The CDR3 nucleotides are TGTGCCAGCAGCTTGCGGGAGTCACTGTACAATGAGCAGTTCTTC. Translating it yields CASSLRESLYNEQFF.

This rearrangement joins TRBV9 to TRBJ2-7; 10 bases agree with TRBD2. The CDR3 runs to 16 residues. CDR1 is SGDLS and CDR2 is YYNGEE in the germline V gene. The J segment lost 7 bases and the V segment lost 4 bases, leaving 14 bases of the junction unmatched. CDR3 sequence: CASSSRASGGFWEQYF. The CDR3 nucleotides are TGTGCCAGCAGCTCCCGCGCTAGCGGGGGTTTCTGGGAGCAGTACTTC. Complete variable domain (other parts from reference TRBV9 and TRBJ2-7): DSGVTQTPKHLITATGQRVTLRCSPRSGDLSVYWYQQSLDQGLQFLIQYYNGEERAKGNILERFSAQQFPDLHSELNLSSLELGDSALYFCASSSRASGGFWEQYFGPGTRLTVT.

The table lists this clone with a few counts. J is TRBJ2-7 and V is TRBV28; maybe TRBD1 (5 bases). This CDR3 contains 13 residues. Trimming left V 6 bases short and J 3 bases short, with 12 bases between. Per the germline V gene, CDR1 is MDHEN and CDR2 is SYDVKM. As DNA, the CDR3 is TGTGCCAGCAGCCCTAGGGGCCTCTACGAGCAGTACTTC. Its translation is CASSPRGLYEQYF.

The CDR3 here is CASSLDPYRDRERYTF. CDR3 DNA: TGTGCCAGCAGCTTGGATCCGTACCGGGACAGGGAAAGGTACACCTTC. The gene calls are TRBV7-2 and TRBJ1-2, with 9 bases that match TRBD1. The CDR3 extends over 16 amino acids. Per the germline V gene, CDR1 is SGHTA and CDR2 is FQGNSA. Losses at the gene ends were 3 bases for V and 11 bases for J; bases not matched to a gene: 16. Combining the CDR3 with reference TRBV7-2 and TRBJ1-2 gives the whole variable domain GAGVSQSPSNKVTEKGKDVELRCDPISGHTALYWYRQSLGQGLEFLIYFQGNSAPDKSGLPSDRFSAERTGGSVSTLTIQRTQQEDSAVYLCASSLDPYRDRERYTFGSGTRLTVV.

The CDR3 DNA reads TGTGCCAGCGCAAAGGACCAGCCGGGGGAGCAGTACTTC. Translated: CASAKDQPGEQYF. This sequence joins TRBV7-9 and TRBJ2-7; maybe TRBD2 (5 bases). There are 13 residues in the CDR3. V was clipped by 8 bases and J by 7 bases, with 18 bases between them. Germline V lookup: CDR1 SEHNR, CDR2 FQNEAQ (reference sequence).

In its sample, this clone was seen a few times. The rearrangement uses TRBV11-3 and TRBJ2-7, with TRBD2 matching 7 bases. This CDR3 comprises 14 residues. The V segment lost 8 bases and the J segment 6 bases; nucleotides outside the gene matches: 13. From germline, CDR1 is SGHNT and CDR2 YENEEA. The CDR3 coding sequence is TGTGCCAGCGATCCGGGCGGGAGAGGTGGCGAGCAGTACTTC. Protein sequence: CASDPGGRGGEQYF.